This record looks at one T cell receptor beta chain sequence and its context. Some clones are missing from TCRdb's copy, which holds only in-frame ones; the method was immunoSEQ multiplex PCR. This sample has about 120,000 clones, with roughly nine tenths found just once. This sample is part of a study of T cell clones after liver transplantation. CDR3 size: 14 residues. CDR1 is KGHSH, CDR2 LQKENI, per germline. V was shortened by 3 bases and J by 1 base, with 10 bases between the two germline ends. This sequence originates from a human patient who received a liver transplant. The T cells may partly be graft donor cells. Sequences were derived from CD4+ T cells from blood, sampled 12 months after liver transplant. The chain uses TRBV18 and TRBJ2-7; D call uncertain. The CDR3 sequence is CASSPDPTSYEQYF. CDR3 bases: TGTGCCAGCTCACCCGACCCAACGTCCTACGAGCAGTACTTC.